These T cell receptor beta chains were read from a single sample in a study of OX40 agonist ivuxolimab in advanced cancers. Profiling relied on immunoSEQ multiplex PCR, and the TCRdb table lists in-frame clones only, not all of them. The sample carries 8,500 to 14,000 clones, around four fifths recorded once. The sample was CD4+ or CD8+ T cells sorted from blood, taken in a trial of the OX40 agonist ivuxolimab. These receptors were taken from an adult with an advanced solid tumor such as melanoma, head and neck, liver or kidney cancer. The conserved cysteine and the conserved F or W are not part of the CDR3 here. The order of the fields is J gene, D gene, V gene, CDR3 protein. A D gene is named only where the DNA matches it firmly.

TRBJ2-3,-,TRBV5-6,ASSTLGLGVRADTQY
TRBJ1-5,TRBD1,TRBV28,ASGDRGEPAPA
TRBJ2-3,-,TRBV11-2,ASRELLSTDTQY
TRBJ2-1,TRBD2,TRBV5-5,ASSSPGGGGTWNEQF
-,-,TRBV5-1,ASSPGRGSYEQY
TRBJ2-7,TRBD1,TRBV27,ASSARDRGQYEQY
TRBJ2-5,-,TRBV9,ASSVESSEETQY
TRBJ2-6,-,TRBV5-6,ASSSAGVSGANVLT
TRBJ2-2,TRBD2,TRBV28,ASRSLAGGPTGELF
TRBJ2-1,TRBD2,TRBV6-6,ASSPGLAGGEQF
TRBJ1-1,TRBD1,TRBV7-9,ASSLRQGLMNTEAF
TRBJ2-7,-,TRBV7-9,ASSLAETYEQY
TRBJ2-1,-,TRBV9,ASSEVQYNEQF
TRBJ2-7,-,TRBV11-2,ASSLDSGYTGEQY
TRBJ2-3,TRBD2,TRBV19,ASSIWGLGNTDTQY